Described below is a single TCR beta chain sequence and its context. Its antigen is unknown. These data belong to a study of OX40 agonist ivuxolimab in advanced cancers. Looking at the study overall: The patients got ivuxolimab, which is an agonistic anti-OX40 (CD134) antibody. Three patients, one with hepatocellular carcinoma and two with cutaneous melanoma, achieved partial responses.

Germline CDR1 SQVTM, CDR2 ANQGSEA. Between the trimmed V and J ends, which lost 7 bases and 6 bases, there was a span of 15 bases. The CDR3 extends over 12 amino acids. Notes on the study in general: CD8+ T cells averaged more expanded clones than CD4+.

People who had autoimmune disease history or systemic immunosuppression were excluded. Sequencing used immunoSEQ multiplex PCR; TCRdb keeps in-frame clones, though not all of them. The table shows approximately 79,000 clones, with about 85% occurring only once. Sequenced here: CD4+ or CD8+ T cells sorted from blood, sampled in a trial of the OX40 agonist ivuxolimab. V is TRBV29-1 and J is TRBJ1-1; D not certain. The sequence was obtained from an adult with an advanced solid tumor such as melanoma, head and neck, liver or kidney cancer. CDR3 residues: CSAWRAIAEAFF. CDR3 sequence (DNA): TGCAGCGCCTGGAGGGCTATAGCTGAAGCTTTCTTT.